Shown below are 14 T cell receptor beta chains from a single sample sequenced in a study of T cell responses to AZD1222 COVID-19 vaccine. Clones were sequenced by immunoSEQ multiplex PCR, and TCRdb holds only the in-frame ones, with some missing. Of about 160,000 clones listed, roughly nine tenths were seen once; the top ten hold just over 5%. Sequencing was performed on peripheral blood, taken on day 0 of AZD1222 vaccination. These receptor sequences come from an adult in good health.

The table lists this clone with a few counts. The chain is built from TRBV3-1 (or the pseudogene TRBV3-2) and TRBJ1-6, with a possible D match to TRBD1 (6 bases). There are 17 residues in the CDR3. V shed 2 bases and J shed 7 bases, with 18 bases lying between them. Germline loops: CDR1 LGHDT, CDR2 YNNKEL (reference sequence). CDR3 bases: TGTGCCAGCAGCCAACTAACAGGGCTGGGTCGCAATTCACCCCTCCACTTT. Translation gives CASSQLTGLGRNSPLHF.

The chain carries TRBV19 and TRBJ1-5; the D gene is possibly TRBD1 (5 bases). V gave up 6 bases and J gave up 7 bases, with 19 bases separating them. The CDR3 totals 15 residues. The germline V gene has CDR1 LNHDA and CDR2 SQIVND (reference sequence). For the CDR3, the DNA is TGTGCCAGTAGGAGAGGGACGGGACTCAGCCAGCCCCAGCATTTT. Translated, it gives CASRRGTGLSQPQHF.

The V gene is TRBV6-1, the J gene TRBJ1-3; TRBD1 matches 8 bases. Losses at the gene ends were 3 bases for V and 4 bases for J; bases not matched to a gene: 5. The CDR3 runs to 15 residues. Germline lookup yields CDR1 MNHNS and CDR2 SASEGT. The CDR3 protein is CASSDGSGGGNTIYF. CDR3 nucleotide sequence: TGTGCCAGCAGTGACGGCTCAGGGGGCGGAAACACCATATATTTT.

This clone appeared a few times. V and J are TRBV4-2 and TRBJ2-2, with 7 bases fitting TRBD1. V shed 0 bases, J shed 1 base, and the junction held 2 bases outside the gene matches. Germline loops: CDR1 LGHNA, CDR2 YNFKEQ. The CDR3 has 16 residues. The CDR3: CASSQETGWNTGELFF. CDR3 sequence (DNA): TGTGCCAGCAGCCAAGAGACAGGGTGGAACACCGGGGAGCTGTTTTTT.

The chain is built from TRBV19 and TRBJ2-7, with a weak D call TRBD2 (5 bases). Germline lookup yields CDR1 LNHDA and CDR2 SQIVND (reference sequence). Trimming pared 8 bases from V and 3 bases from J, leaving 14 bases between. The CDR3 runs 13 residues. DNA of the CDR3: TGTGCCAGTTCGAAGGCTAGCTTCTACGAGCAGTACTTC. Encoded protein: CASSKASFYEQYF. The full variable domain, rest sourced from reference TRBV19 and TRBJ2-7, is DGGITQSPKYLFRKEGQNVTLSCEQNLNHDAMYWYRQDPGQGLRLIYYSQIVNDFQKGDIAEGYSVSREKKESFPLTVTSAQKNPTAFYLCASSKASFYEQYFGPGTRLTVT.

The CDR3 DNA sequence: TGTGCCAGCAGCTCCGGACTAGCGGGAGTTCGGAATGAGCAGTTCTTC. It yields the protein CASSSGLAGVRNEQFF. The V gene is TRBV7-3, the J gene TRBJ2-1; 13 bases match TRBD2. The J segment lost 7 bases and the V segment lost 4 bases, leaving 7 bases of the junction unmatched. The germline gives CDR1 SGHTA, CDR2 FQGTGA. This CDR3 spans 16 amino acids.

The rearrangement uses TRBV5-4 and TRBJ1-1; TRBD1 aligns across 10 bases. Unmatched junction bases numbered 9, after V lost 4 bases and J lost 3 bases. This CDR3 has 16 residues. The germline V gene encodes CDR1 SGHNT and CDR2 YYREEE (reference sequence). This CDR3 reads CASSPSPGTGDTEAFF. Here the CDR3 DNA reads TGTGCCAGCAGCCCAAGTCCCGGGACAGGGGACACTGAAGCTTTCTTT.

This clone was detected once. The rearrangement links TRBV6-1 to TRBJ2-1; the D gene is possibly TRBD2 (6 bases). This CDR3 comprises 16 residues. V was pared by 2 bases and J by 2 bases, with 13 bases between. CDR1 MNHNS and CDR2 SASEGT come from the germline V gene. The CDR3 nucleotides read TGTGCCAGCAGTGAATTAGGGCGGGAACCCTACAATGAGCAGTTCTTC. It specifies CASSELGREPYNEQFF.

The V gene is TRBV19, the J gene TRBJ1-1; TRBD1 is a possible D gene (6 bases). Germline values: CDR1 LNHDA, CDR2 SQIVND (reference sequence). V gave up 0 bases and J gave up 10 bases, with 18 bases separating them. The length of the CDR3 is 15 residues. The CDR3 protein is CASSIDHFTGSRAFF. CDR3 DNA: TGTGCCAGTAGTATAGACCATTTCACAGGGAGTCGAGCTTTCTTT.

This chain joins TRBV4-1 and TRBJ1-1, with 9 positions matching TRBD1. This CDR3 is built from 14 residues. CDR1 is MGHRA and CDR2 is YSYEKL in the germline V gene. V trimming: 4 bases; J trimming: 8 bases; junction bases outside the gene matches: 8. Here the CDR3 DNA reads TGCGCCAGCAGCCTGCTCACAGGGGGCGGCGAAGCTTTCTTT. Translated, it gives CASSLLTGGGEAFF.

The V gene is TRBV11-2, the J gene TRBJ2-7; TRBD2 might be the D (7 bases). The germline gives CDR1 SGHAT, CDR2 FQNNGV. The CDR3 is made up of 14 amino acids. Trimming pared 5 bases from V and 2 bases from J, leaving 13 bases between. The CDR3 loop is CASSLTGGTYEQYF. Written as DNA, the CDR3 is TGTGCCAGCAGCCTGACGGGGGGCACCTACGAGCAGTACTTC.

This chain connects TRBV6-5 to TRBJ1-1; no firm D call. Germline loops: CDR1 MNHEY, CDR2 SVGAGI. With 0 bases removed from V and 0 bases from J, the gap between germline ends came to 8 bases. This CDR3 contains 15 residues. The CDR3 nucleotides are TGTGCCAGCAGTTACTCAGGGAGCTTGAACACTGAAGCTTTCTTT. Protein product: CASSYSGSLNTEAFF.

The chain combines TRBV24-1 with TRBJ2-2; 7 bases align to TRBD1. The germline V gene has CDR1 KGHDR and CDR2 SFDVKD. V shed 5 bases, J shed 8 bases, and the junction held 7 bases outside the gene matches. The CDR3 is 14 residues long. CDR3 sequence: CATSAGQFPGELFF. The DNA of the CDR3 is TGTGCCACCAGTGCGGGACAGTTCCCGGGGGAGCTGTTTTTT.

CDR3 region: CASSLEIASYEQYF. For the CDR3, the DNA is TGTGCCAGCAGCTTAGAGATAGCCTCCTACGAGCAGTACTTC. The gene calls are TRBV7-8 and TRBJ2-7; no definite D call. Trimming removed 1 base at V and 0 bases at J, with 7 bases between. The CDR3 spans 14 residues. CDR1 and CDR2 from the germline V gene are SGHVS and FQNEAQ.